This TCR beta chain was recorded in a study of PD-1 blockade in classical Hodgkin lymphoma. A word on this clone: Its target is unknown.

Measured with immunoSEQ multiplex PCR; TCRdb has only the in-frame clones, and not every one. The sample shows about 72,000 clones, 85% to 95% of them seen only once. Each patient experienced a relapse that followed autologous stem cell transplantation, and brentuximab vedotin exposure varied. Findings and limits, study-wide: Repertoire differences lack defined causes, possibly disease activity or prior therapy. CD4+ but not CD8+ TCR diversity rose significantly by C4D1.

V lost 4 bases, J lost 5 bases, and 9 bases stayed unmatched. The CDR3 covers 16 residues. CDR1 and CDR2 from the germline V gene are MGHRA and YSYEKL. The material sequenced was peripheral blood mononuclear cells (PBMCs), taken at baseline. The sequence derives from a human donor with classical Hodgkin lymphoma. J is TRBJ2-2 and V is TRBV4-1, with 8 bases aligning to TRBD1. The CDR3 sequence: CASSPGGVGNTGELFF. The CDR3 DNA is TGCGCCAGCAGCCCAGGGGGCGTTGGTAATACCGGGGAGCTGTTTTTT.